This T cell receptor (beta chain) was documented in a study of T cell repertoires in cytomegalovirus infection. TCRdb reprocessed the reads via MiXCR and lists one record per CDR3 protein. Found here are 50,000 to 65,000 distinct CDR3 sequences, around 18% of them singletons; the top ten hold under 75%. Germline V CDR1 and CDR2: MNHEY, SVGEGT. The V and J ends lost 7 bases and 0 bases respectively, with 13 bases between them. This CDR3 region has 15 residues. This clonotype was picked up a small number of times. Its specificity is unknown. This sequence was found in a human donor in good health (CMV status not recorded). Some clones in this sample may be carry-over from other donors' samples. The chain combines TRBV6-2 or TRBV6-3 with TRBJ1-3; no reliable D call. The input for sequencing was CD8+ T cells from cultured PBMCs, taken from culture after CMV antigen stimulation. The CDR3 spells CASTLRRSSGNTIYF. CDR3 coding DNA: TGTGCCAGCACGTTGCGCCGAAGCTCTGGAAACACCATATATTTT.